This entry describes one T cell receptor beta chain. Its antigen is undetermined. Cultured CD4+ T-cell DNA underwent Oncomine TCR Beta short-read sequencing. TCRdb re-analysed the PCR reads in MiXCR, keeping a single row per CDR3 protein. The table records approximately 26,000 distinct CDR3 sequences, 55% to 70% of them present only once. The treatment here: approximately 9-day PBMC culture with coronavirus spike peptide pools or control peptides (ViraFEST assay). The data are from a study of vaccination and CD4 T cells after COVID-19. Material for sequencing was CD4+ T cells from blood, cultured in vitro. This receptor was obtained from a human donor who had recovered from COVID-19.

Here the CDR3 reads CASSQVGGKGYTF. CDR3 bases: TGTGCCAGCAGCCAAGTAGGGGGGAAGGGCTACACCTTC. This chain connects TRBV3-1 to TRBJ1-2; D might be TRBD1 (6 bases). The CDR3 totals 13 residues. V lost 1 base and J 8 bases, leaving 11 bases between the germline ends. From germline, CDR1 is LGHDT and CDR2 YNNKEL (reference sequence).